This T cell receptor beta chain was recorded in a study of blood T cell repertoires in COVID-19. In the study overall: The analysed material was cDNA or gDNA that came from T cells, B-cell-depleted T cells, or PBMCs.

Some clones are missing from TCRdb's copy, which holds only in-frame ones; the method was immunoSEQ multiplex PCR. Of 180,000 or so clones listed, around four fifths are singletons. CDR3 length: 15 amino acids. From germline, CDR1 is MNHEY and CDR2 SVGAGI. Trimming left V 2 bases short and J 2 bases short, with 12 bases between. Two negative PCRs, clearance, or symptom resolution had been documented for recovered Cohort 3 donors. The clonotype originates from a woman aged 60-75 years who had recovered from COVID-19. Sequencing was carried out using PBMCs or T cells enriched from blood (not recorded which). The chain carries TRBV6-5 and TRBJ1-1; TRBD1 might be the D (6 bases). Here the CDR3 DNA reads TGTGCCAGCAGTTACGGGGGCAACTTCAACACTGAAGCTTTCTTT. Translation: CASSYGGNFNTEAFF.